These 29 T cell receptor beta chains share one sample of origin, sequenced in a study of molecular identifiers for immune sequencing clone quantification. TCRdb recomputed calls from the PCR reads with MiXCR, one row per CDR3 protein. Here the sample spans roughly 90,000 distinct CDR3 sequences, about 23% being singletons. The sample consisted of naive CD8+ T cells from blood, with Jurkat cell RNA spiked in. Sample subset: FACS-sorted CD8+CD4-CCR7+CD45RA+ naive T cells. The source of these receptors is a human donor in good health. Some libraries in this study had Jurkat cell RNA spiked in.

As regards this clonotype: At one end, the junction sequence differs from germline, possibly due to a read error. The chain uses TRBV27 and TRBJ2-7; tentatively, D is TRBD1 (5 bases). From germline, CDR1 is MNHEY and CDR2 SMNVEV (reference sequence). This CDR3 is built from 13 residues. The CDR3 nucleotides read TGTGCCAGCAGTTACAGGACGAACTACGAGCAGAACTTC. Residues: CASSYRTNYEQNF.

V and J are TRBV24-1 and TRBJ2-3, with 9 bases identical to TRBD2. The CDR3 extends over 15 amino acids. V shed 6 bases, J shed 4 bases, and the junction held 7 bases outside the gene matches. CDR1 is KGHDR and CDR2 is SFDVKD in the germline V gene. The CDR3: CATSNGGGVSDTQYF. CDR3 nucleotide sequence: TGTGCCACCAGTAATGGCGGGGGGGTGTCAGATACGCAGTATTTT.

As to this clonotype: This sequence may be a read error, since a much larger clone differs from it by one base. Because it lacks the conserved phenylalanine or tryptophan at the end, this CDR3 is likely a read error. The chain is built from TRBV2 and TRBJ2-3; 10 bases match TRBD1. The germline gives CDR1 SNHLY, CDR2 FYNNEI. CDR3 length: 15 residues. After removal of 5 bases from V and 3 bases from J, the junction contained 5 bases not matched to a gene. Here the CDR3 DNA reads TGTGCCAGCAGTAGGGACAGGGGATTTACAGATACGCAGTATTCT. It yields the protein CASSRDRGFTDTQYS.

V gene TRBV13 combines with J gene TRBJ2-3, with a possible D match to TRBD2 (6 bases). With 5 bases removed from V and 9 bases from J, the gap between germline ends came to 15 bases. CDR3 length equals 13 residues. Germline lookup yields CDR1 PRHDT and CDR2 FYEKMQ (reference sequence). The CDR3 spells CASSEVGGETQYF. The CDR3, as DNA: TGTGCCAGCAGCGAAGTGGGGGGTGAAACGCAGTATTTT.

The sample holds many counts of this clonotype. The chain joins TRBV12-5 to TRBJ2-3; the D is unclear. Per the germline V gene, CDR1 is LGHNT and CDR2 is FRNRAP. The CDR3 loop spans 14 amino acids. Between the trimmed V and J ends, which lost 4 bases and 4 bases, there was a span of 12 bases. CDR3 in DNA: TGTGCTAGTGGTTCCATCACAGTGGCAGATACGCAGTATTTT. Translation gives CASGSITVADTQYF.

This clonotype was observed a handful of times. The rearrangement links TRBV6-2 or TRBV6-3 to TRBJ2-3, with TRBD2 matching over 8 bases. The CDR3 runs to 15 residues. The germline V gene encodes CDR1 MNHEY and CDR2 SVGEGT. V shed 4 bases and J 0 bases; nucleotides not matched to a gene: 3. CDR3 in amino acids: CASSLLAASTDTQYF. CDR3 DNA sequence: TGTGCCAGCAGTTTACTAGCGGCTAGCACAGATACGCAGTATTTT.

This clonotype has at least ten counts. The CDR3 DNA follows: TGCGCCAGCAGCCCGGGGACTAGCGGGGGTACAGATACGCAGTATTTT. This translates into CASSPGTSGGTDTQYF. The chain is built from TRBV5-1 and TRBJ2-3; 14 bases map to TRBD2. Trimming took 4 bases from V and 3 from J; bases not matched to a gene: 4. CDR3 size: 16 residues. Germline V gene lookup returns CDR1 SGHRS and CDR2 YFSETQ.

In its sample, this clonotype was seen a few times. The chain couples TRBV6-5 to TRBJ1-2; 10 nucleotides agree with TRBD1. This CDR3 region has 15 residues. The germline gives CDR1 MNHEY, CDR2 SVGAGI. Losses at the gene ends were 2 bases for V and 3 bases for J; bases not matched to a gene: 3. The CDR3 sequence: CASSYDRGPDYGYTF. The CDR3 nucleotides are TGTGCCAGCAGTTACGACAGGGGGCCCGACTATGGCTACACCTTC.

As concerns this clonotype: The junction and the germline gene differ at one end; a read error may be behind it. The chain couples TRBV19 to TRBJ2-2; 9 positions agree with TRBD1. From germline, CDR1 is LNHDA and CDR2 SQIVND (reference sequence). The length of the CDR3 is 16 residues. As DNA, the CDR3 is TGTGCCTGTAGTAACACACGGACAGGGGACACCGGGGAGCTGTTTTTT. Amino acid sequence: CACSNTRTGDTGELFF.

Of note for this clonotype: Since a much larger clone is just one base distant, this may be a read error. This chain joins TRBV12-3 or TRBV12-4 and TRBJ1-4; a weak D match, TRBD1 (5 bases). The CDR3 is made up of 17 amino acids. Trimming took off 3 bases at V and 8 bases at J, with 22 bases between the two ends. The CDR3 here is CASSFTVAPGLNEKLFF. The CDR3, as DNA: TGTGCCAGCAGTTTCACGGTGGCCCCGGGGCTTAACGAAAAACTGTTTTTT.

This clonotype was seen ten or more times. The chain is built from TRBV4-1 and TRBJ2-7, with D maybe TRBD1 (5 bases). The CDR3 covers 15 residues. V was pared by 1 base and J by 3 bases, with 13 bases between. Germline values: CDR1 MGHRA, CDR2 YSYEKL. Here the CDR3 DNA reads TGCGCCAGCAGCCAAGCCCTCAGGGCCGACTACGAGCAGTACTTC. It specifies CASSQALRADYEQYF.

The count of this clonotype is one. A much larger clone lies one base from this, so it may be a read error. The CDR3 DNA reads as TGCAGTGCTAGAGAGCTTCAGGGGCTCACTGAAGCTTTCTTT. It translates to CSARELQGLTEAFF. V is TRBV20-1 and J is TRBJ1-1; a weak D match, TRBD1 (6 bases). CDR3 length: 14 amino acids. V gave up 0 bases and J gave up 4 bases, with 12 bases separating them. Germline lookup yields CDR1 DFQATT and CDR2 SNEGSKA (reference sequence).

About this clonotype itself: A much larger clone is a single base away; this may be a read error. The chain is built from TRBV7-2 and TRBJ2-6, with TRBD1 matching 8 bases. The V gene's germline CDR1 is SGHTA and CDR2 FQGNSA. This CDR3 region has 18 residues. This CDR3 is CASSHRDRILSGANALTF. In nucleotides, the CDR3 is TGTGCCAGCAGCCACCGGGACAGGATCCTCTCTGGGGCCAACGCCCTGACTTTC. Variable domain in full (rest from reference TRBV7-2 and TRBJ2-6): GAGVSQSPSNKVTEKGKDVELRCDPISGHTALYWYRQSLGQGLEFLIYFQGNSAPDKSGLPSDRFSAERTGGSVSTLTIQRTQQEDSAVYLCASSHRDRILSGANALTFGAGSRLTVL.

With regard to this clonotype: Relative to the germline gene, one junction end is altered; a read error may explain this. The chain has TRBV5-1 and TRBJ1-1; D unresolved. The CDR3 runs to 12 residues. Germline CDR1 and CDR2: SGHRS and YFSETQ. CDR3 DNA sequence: TGCGCCAGCAGCTTGTTAGGGAATGAAACTTTCTTT. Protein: CASSLLGNETFF.

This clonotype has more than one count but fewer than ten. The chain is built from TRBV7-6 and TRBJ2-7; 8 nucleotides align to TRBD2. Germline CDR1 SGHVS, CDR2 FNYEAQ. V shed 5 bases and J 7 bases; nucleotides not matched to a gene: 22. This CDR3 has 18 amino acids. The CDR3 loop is CASSPRPSGGIGGSEQYF. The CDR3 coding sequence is TGTGCCAGCAGCCCAAGGCCGAGCGGGGGCATCGGAGGGAGTGAGCAGTACTTC.

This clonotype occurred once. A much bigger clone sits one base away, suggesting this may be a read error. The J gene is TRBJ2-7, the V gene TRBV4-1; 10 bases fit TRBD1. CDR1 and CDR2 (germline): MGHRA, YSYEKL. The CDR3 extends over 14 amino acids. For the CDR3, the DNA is TGCGCCCGCAGCACGACAGGGGGCAATTCCCCGCAGTACTTC. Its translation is CARSTTGGNSPQYF.

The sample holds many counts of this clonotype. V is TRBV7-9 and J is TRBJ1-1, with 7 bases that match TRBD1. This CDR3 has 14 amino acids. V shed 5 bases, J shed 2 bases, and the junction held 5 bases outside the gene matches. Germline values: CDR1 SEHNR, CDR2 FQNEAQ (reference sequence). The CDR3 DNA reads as TGTGCCAGCAGCGTACAGGGGAGAAACACTGAAGCTTTCTTT. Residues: CASSVQGRNTEAFF. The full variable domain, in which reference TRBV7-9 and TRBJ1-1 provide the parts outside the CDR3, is DTGVSQNPRHKITKRGQNVTFRCDPISEHNRLYWYRQTLGQGPEFLTYFQNEAQLEKSRLLSDRFSAERPKGSFSTLEIQRTEQGDSAMYLCASSVQGRNTEAFFGQGTRLTVV.

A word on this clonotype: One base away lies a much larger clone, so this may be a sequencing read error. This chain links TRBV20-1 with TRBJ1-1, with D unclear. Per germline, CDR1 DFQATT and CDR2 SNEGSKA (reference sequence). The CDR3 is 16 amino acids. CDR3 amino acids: CSVRDWVLRLNTEAFF. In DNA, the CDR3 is TGCAGTGTTAGAGATTGGGTGCTGCGACTGAACACTGAAGCTTTCTTT.

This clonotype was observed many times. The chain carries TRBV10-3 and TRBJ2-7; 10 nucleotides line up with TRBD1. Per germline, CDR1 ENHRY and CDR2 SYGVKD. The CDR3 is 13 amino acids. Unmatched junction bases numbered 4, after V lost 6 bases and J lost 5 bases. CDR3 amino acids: CAISLDRGNEQYF. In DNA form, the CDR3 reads TGTGCCATCAGCCTGGACAGGGGGAACGAGCAGTACTTC.

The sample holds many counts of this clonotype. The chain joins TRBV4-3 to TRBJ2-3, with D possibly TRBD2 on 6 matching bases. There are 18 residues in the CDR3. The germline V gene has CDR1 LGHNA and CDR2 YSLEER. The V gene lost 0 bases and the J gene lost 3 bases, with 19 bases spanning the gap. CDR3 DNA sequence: TGCGCCAGCAGCCAAGACCTTAGACTAGACAGCAGGACAGATACGCAGTATTTT. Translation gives CASSQDLRLDSRTDTQYF.

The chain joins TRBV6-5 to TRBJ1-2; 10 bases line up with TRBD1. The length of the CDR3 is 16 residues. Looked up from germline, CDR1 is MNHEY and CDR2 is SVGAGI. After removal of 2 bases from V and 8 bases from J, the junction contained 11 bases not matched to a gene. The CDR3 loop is CASSYVRDRGFQGYTF. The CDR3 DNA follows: TGTGCCAGCAGTTACGTTCGGGACAGGGGTTTTCAAGGCTACACCTTC.

The CDR3 nucleotides are TGTGCCAGCAGCGCCCACCTTCTAGCGGGGAGGAACGAGCAGTACTTC. This codes for CASSAHLLAGRNEQYF. This sequence joins TRBV7-6 and TRBJ2-7; 9 bases fit TRBD2. V dropped 5 bases and J dropped 5; count of bases not matched to a gene: 13. The CDR3 runs 16 residues. In germline, CDR1 is SGHVS, CDR2 FNYEAQ.

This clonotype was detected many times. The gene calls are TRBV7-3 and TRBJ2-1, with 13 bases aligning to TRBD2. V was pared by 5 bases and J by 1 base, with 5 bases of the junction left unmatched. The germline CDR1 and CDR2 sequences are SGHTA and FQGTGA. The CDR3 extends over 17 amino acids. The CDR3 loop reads CASSPSGLAGSYNEQFF. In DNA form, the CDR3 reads TGTGCCAGCAGCCCCTCGGGACTAGCGGGGTCCTACAATGAGCAGTTCTTC.

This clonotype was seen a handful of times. The CDR3 protein is CASGFSVRDTNSVNTEAFF. CDR3 sequence (DNA): TGTGCTAGTGGTTTTTCCGTCCGGGACACAAATTCGGTGAACACTGAAGCTTTCTTT. This rearrangement joins TRBV12-5 to TRBJ1-1; D possibly corresponds to TRBD1 (6 bases). This CDR3 has 19 residues. CDR1 and CDR2 (germline): LGHNT, FRNRAP. V shed 3 bases and J shed 0 bases, with 23 bases lying between them.

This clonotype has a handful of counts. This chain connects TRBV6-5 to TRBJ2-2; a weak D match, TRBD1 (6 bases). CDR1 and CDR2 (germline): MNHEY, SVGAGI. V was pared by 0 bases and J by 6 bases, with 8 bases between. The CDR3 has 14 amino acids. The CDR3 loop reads CASSYSTGPGELFF. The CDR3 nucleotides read TGTGCCAGCAGTTACTCTACAGGGCCCGGGGAGCTGTTTTTT.

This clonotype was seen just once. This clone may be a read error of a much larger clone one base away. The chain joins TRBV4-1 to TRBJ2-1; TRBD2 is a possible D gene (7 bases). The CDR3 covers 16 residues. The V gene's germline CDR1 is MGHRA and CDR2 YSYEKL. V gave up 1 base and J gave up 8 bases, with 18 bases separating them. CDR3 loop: CASSQVHGGGGYEQFF. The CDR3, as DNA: TGCGCCAGCAGCCAAGTACATGGGGGGGGGGGCTATGAGCAGTTCTTC.

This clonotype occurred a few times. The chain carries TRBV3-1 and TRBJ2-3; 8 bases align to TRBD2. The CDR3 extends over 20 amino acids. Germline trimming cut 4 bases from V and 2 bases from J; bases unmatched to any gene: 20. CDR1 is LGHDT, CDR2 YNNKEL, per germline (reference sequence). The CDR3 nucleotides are TGTGCCAGCAGCCCCTACCCGGGGGGGTCAGTCGAGAAATACACAGATACGCAGTATTTT. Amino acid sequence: CASSPYPGGSVEKYTDTQYF.

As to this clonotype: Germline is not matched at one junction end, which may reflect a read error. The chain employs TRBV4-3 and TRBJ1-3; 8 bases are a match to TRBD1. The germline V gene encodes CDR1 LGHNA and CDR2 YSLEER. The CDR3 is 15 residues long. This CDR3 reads CASSQDGDRGNPIYF. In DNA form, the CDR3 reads TGCGCCAGCAGCCAAGATGGAGACAGGGGAAACCCCATATATTTT.

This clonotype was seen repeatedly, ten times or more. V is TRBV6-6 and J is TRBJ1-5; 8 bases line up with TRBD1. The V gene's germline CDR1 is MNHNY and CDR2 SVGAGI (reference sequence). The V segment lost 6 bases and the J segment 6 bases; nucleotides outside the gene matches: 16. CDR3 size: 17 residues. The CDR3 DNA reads TGTGCCAGCAGCCCTGACAGGGGCGTATCGACAGCTCAGCCCCAGCATTTT. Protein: CASSPDRGVSTAQPQHF.